Listed here are 28 T cell receptor beta chains from one sample, sequenced in a study of cytomegalovirus exposure and HLA in healthy donors. The PCR employed 60 Vbeta primers together with 13 Jbeta primers. Repertoires were generated with immunoSEQ multiplex PCR, while TCRdb's copy carries only in-frame clones and drops some. The sample carries 110,000 to 150,000 clones, around a tenth recorded once. The sequencing input was PBMCs. Receptors originate from a male donor in good health and CMV-seronegative.

In its sample, this clone was seen a few times. The same CDR3 is also encoded by other DNA sequences in this sample. The chain couples TRBV6-1 to TRBJ1-5; 9 bases map to TRBD1. The CDR3 runs to 14 residues. Germline CDR1 is MNHNS and CDR2 is SASEGT. J lost 5 bases, V lost 6 bases, and 5 bases had no gene match. The CDR3 loop is CASRDRGSYQPQHF. The CDR3 coding sequence is TGTGCCAGCAGGGACAGGGGCAGCTATCAGCCCCAGCATTTT.

The sample holds a few counts of this clone. The chain employs TRBV6-6 and TRBJ1-1; a weak D match, TRBD1 (6 bases). V was cut by 0 bases and J by 6 bases, with 14 bases left in between. The CDR3 is 15 residues long. From germline, CDR1 is MNHNY and CDR2 SVGAGI (reference sequence). DNA for the CDR3: TGTGCCAGCAGTTACTCGATATTCAGGGGCGCTGAAGCTTTCTTT. Protein: CASSYSIFRGAEAFF.

The V gene is TRBV19, the J gene TRBJ2-7, with 7 bases aligning to TRBD1. The CDR3 totals 12 residues. Germline trimming cut 7 bases from V and 7 bases from J; bases unmatched to any gene: 7. Germline V gives CDR1 LNHDA, CDR2 SQIVND (reference sequence). The CDR3 bases are TGTGCCAGTAACAGGGGAATCGGGGAGCAGTACTTC. Amino acid sequence: CASNRGIGEQYF.

In its sample, this clone was seen many times. The chain recombines TRBV5-4 with TRBJ2-3; 12 bases align to TRBD2. V gave up 3 bases and J gave up 0 bases; unmatched junction bases: 2. Germline V gene lookup returns CDR1 SGHNT and CDR2 YYREEE (reference sequence). CDR3 length: 16 residues. CDR3 loop: CASSSGLAGSTDTQYF. The CDR3 DNA sequence: TGTGCCAGCAGCTCAGGACTAGCGGGGAGCACAGATACGCAGTATTTT.

This clone was detected only a few times. The chain joins TRBV7-9 to TRBJ1-5; possibly TRBD1 for D (5 bases). CDR1 is SEHNR and CDR2 is FQNEAQ in the germline V gene (reference sequence). This CDR3 spans 17 amino acids. V was shortened by 5 bases and J by 1 base, with 18 bases between the two germline ends. CDR3 in amino acids: CASSPGGNPRSNQPQHF. CDR3 nucleotides: TGTGCCAGCAGCCCTGGGGGGAACCCAAGGAGCAATCAGCCCCAGCATTTT. The full variable domain, completed using reference TRBV7-9 and TRBJ1-5, is DTGVSQNPRHKITKRGQNVTFRCDPISEHNRLYWYRQTLGQGPEFLTYFQNEAQLEKSRLLSDRFSAERPKGSFSTLEIQRTEQGDSAMYLCASSPGGNPRSNQPQHFGDGTRLSIL.

The V call is TRBV28, the J call TRBJ2-5; 9 positions match TRBD2. This CDR3 has 12 residues. Germline values: CDR1 MDHEN, CDR2 SYDVKM. After removal of 9 bases from V and 4 bases from J, the junction contained 3 bases not matched to a gene. CDR3 nucleotides: TGTGCCAGTACAGCGGGAGGAGAGACCCAGTACTTC. Translation: CASTAGGETQYF.

This chain joins TRBV6-6 and TRBJ1-4, with a tentative D call TRBD1 (5 bases). V gave up 6 bases and J gave up 2 bases, with 13 bases separating them. The germline V gene encodes CDR1 MNHNY and CDR2 SVGAGI (reference sequence). The length of the CDR3 is 15 residues. The CDR3 DNA reads TGTGCCAGCAGCTCCCATCGGGGGACTAATGAAAAACTGTTTTTT. This sequence encodes CASSSHRGTNEKLFF.

The chain is built from TRBV27 and TRBJ1-1; D gene unclear. This CDR3 spans 13 amino acids. Germline values: CDR1 MNHEY, CDR2 SMNVEV (reference sequence). With 8 bases removed from V and 4 bases from J, the gap between germline ends came to 14 bases. CDR3 amino acids: CASQVWVGTEAFF. The DNA of the CDR3 is TGTGCCAGCCAGGTGTGGGTGGGCACTGAAGCTTTCTTT.

This rearrangement joins TRBV27 to TRBJ1-1; D ambiguous. The CDR3 is 13 residues long. Trimming stripped 2 bases from V and 4 bases from J, with 8 bases between. Looked up from germline, CDR1 is MNHEY and CDR2 is SMNVEV (reference sequence). The CDR3 nucleotides are TGTGCCAGCAGTTTAAGGGAGAGCACTGAAGCTTTCTTT. Protein sequence: CASSLRESTEAFF.

The chain links TRBV20-1 to TRBJ1-1; D is unresolved. Germline loops: CDR1 DFQATT, CDR2 SNEGSKA (reference sequence). CDR3 length: 10 residues. V lost 3 bases to trimming and J lost 8 bases, with 7 bases between them. The CDR3 region has the DNA TGCAGTGCTAGCCGTGAGGAAGCTTTCTTT. Translation: CSASREEAFF.

J is TRBJ2-3 and V is TRBV18; tentatively, D is TRBD2 (5 bases). V was pared by 3 bases and J by 2 bases, with 6 bases between. Germline values: CDR1 KGHSH, CDR2 LQKENI. The CDR3 covers 13 residues. CDR3 region: CASSPGNTDTQYF. The CDR3 bases are TGTGCCAGCTCACCCGGGAACACAGATACGCAGTATTTT.

This clone was observed a few times. The chain couples TRBV14 to TRBJ2-5; D is unclear. Trimming shortened V by 1 base and J by 2 bases, and 11 bases separated the two germline ends. Looked up from germline, CDR1 is SGHDN and CDR2 is FVKESK. The CDR3 has 15 residues. Written as DNA, the CDR3 is TGTGCCAGCAGCCAAGTGTTTAGCAGACAAGAGACCCAGTACTTC. The encoded protein is CASSQVFSRQETQYF.

This clone was observed a handful of times. The gene calls are TRBV7-9 and TRBJ1-2; unclear D gene. The ends were cut back, 1 base at V and 1 base at J, with 10 bases in the middle. This CDR3 comprises 15 residues. CDR1 and CDR2 (germline): SEHNR, FQNEAQ (reference sequence). The CDR3 loop is CASSLVSGSNYGYTF. DNA of the CDR3: TGTGCCAGCAGCTTAGTCTCTGGGAGTAACTATGGCTACACCTTC.

The table lists this clone with a few counts. The CDR3 nucleotides read TGTGCCTGGAGTGCCGGGACAGGCTACGAGCAGTACTTC. It translates to CAWSAGTGYEQYF. The chain is built from TRBV30 and TRBJ2-7; 8 bases are a match to TRBD1. The CDR3 extends over 13 amino acids. Germline loops: CDR1 GTSNPN, CDR2 SVGIG (reference sequence). Unmatched junction bases numbered 2, after V lost 1 base and J lost 3 bases.

This clone was seen more than once but under ten times. V is TRBV7-2 and J is TRBJ2-7, with 11 nucleotides matching TRBD2. From germline, CDR1 is SGHTA and CDR2 FQGNSA. V dropped 1 base and J dropped 9; count of bases not matched to a gene: 17. The CDR3 totals 18 residues. The CDR3 is CASSLVASGRKISPRQYF. The CDR3 DNA sequence: TGTGCCAGCAGCTTAGTAGCTAGCGGGAGGAAAATATCCCCGAGGCAGTACTTC.

The chain combines TRBV14 with TRBJ2-7; D may be TRBD2 (6 bases). In germline, CDR1 is SGHDN, CDR2 FVKESK. This CDR3 comprises 16 residues. The V end lost 4 bases, the J end lost 1 base, and 17 bases lay between the germline ends. The CDR3 nucleotides read TGTGCCAGCAGCCTTATTAGCGGAGGGAGTTCCTACGAGCAGTACTTC. It specifies CASSLISGGSSYEQYF. Using reference TRBV14 and TRBJ2-7 for the parts outside the CDR3, the full variable domain is EAGVTQFPSHSVIEKGQTVTLRCDPISGHDNLYWYRRVMGKEIKFLLHFVKESKQDESGMPNNRFLAERTGGTYSTLKVQPAELEDSGVYFCASSLISGGSSYEQYFGPGTRLTVT.

This clone turned up a few times. CDR3: CASSQDKLGGDLANYGYTF. The CDR3 DNA follows: TGCGCCAGCAGCCAAGATAAGCTCGGCGGGGACCTTGCTAACTATGGCTACACCTTC. V is TRBV4-1 and J is TRBJ1-2; tentative D call: TRBD1 (5 bases). The V and J ends lost 0 bases and 0 bases respectively, with 20 bases between them. Germline-derived CDR1 and CDR2 are MGHRA and YSYEKL. This CDR3 region has 19 residues.

Only a few counts were recorded for this clone. The V gene is TRBV13, the J gene TRBJ1-2, with a tentative D call TRBD1 (6 bases). Trimming took off 1 base at V and 5 bases at J, with 14 bases between the two ends. The CDR3 has 15 residues. The germline CDR1 and CDR2 sequences are PRHDT and FYEKMQ (reference sequence). CDR3 amino acids: CASSLEGRGPYGYTF. The CDR3 DNA reads as TGTGCCAGCAGCTTAGAGGGCAGGGGCCCGTATGGCTACACCTTC.

This clone was found a few times. This CDR3 reads CASSSPGGADYGYTF. The CDR3 coding sequence is TGTGCCAGCAGCTCCCCTGGGGGGGCGGACTATGGCTACACCTTC. The chain is built from TRBV5-7 and TRBJ1-2; a weak D match, TRBD1 (6 bases). TRBV5-7 is designated an ORF whose function remains uncertain. This CDR3 is built from 15 residues. Trimming removed 3 bases from V and 3 bases from J, with 15 bases in between.

V usage is TRBV27 and J usage is TRBJ2-3; possible D gene TRBD1, 7 bases. The germline V and J ends were trimmed by 4 bases and 8 bases, with 22 bases remaining between them. Germline V gene sequence: CDR1 MNHEY, CDR2 SMNVEV (reference sequence). This CDR3 region has 16 residues. The chain's CDR3 is CASSSFPEPQGGTQYF. In DNA form, the CDR3 reads TGTGCCAGCAGTTCCTTCCCCGAACCCCAGGGGGGTACGCAGTATTTT.

V and J are TRBV20-1 and TRBJ2-1; no firm D call. Germline V gives CDR1 DFQATT, CDR2 SNEGSKA (reference sequence). Trimming left V 5 bases short and J 15 bases short, with 14 bases between. This CDR3 is built from 10 residues. This CDR3 is CSAHVEVPFF. In DNA form, the CDR3 reads TGCAGTGCTCATGTTGAGGTCCCGTTCTTC.

This clone occurred a few times. The chain employs TRBV5-1 and TRBJ2-5; perhaps TRBD1 as D (6 bases). CDR1 and CDR2 from the germline V gene are SGHRS and YFSETQ. This CDR3 is 12 amino acids long. Trimming shortened V by 1 base and J by 14 bases, and 15 bases separated the two germline ends. DNA for the CDR3: TGCGCCAGCAGCTTGCACAGGGCAGTAAAATACTTC. This codes for CASSLHRAVKYF.

This clone was seen a handful of times. The chain combines TRBV27 with TRBJ1-5; D uncertain. CDR1 is MNHEY, CDR2 SMNVEV, per germline (reference sequence). CDR3 size: 14 residues. V lost 5 bases to trimming and J lost 9 bases, with 17 bases between them. The CDR3, as DNA: TGTGCCAGCAGTCTTCGGGTCCTCATGGGGCCCCAGCATTTT. This encodes CASSLRVLMGPQHF.

In its sample, this clone was seen a few times. The gene calls are TRBV23-1 and TRBJ1-2; D is perhaps TRBD1 (6 bases). TRBV23-1 is treated as an ORF (open reading frame) with a function not yet certain. This CDR3 has 14 residues. V shed 0 bases and J shed 8 bases, with 13 bases lying between them. CDR3 region: CASSQSSGRGGYTF. For the CDR3, the DNA is TGCGCCAGCAGTCAATCGTCCGGGAGGGGGGGCTACACCTTC.

The chain combines TRBV28 with TRBJ1-2; D not certain. This CDR3 is built from 15 residues. The germline V gene encodes CDR1 MDHEN and CDR2 SYDVKM. V lost 5 bases and J lost 5, with 18 bases in between. The CDR3 nucleotides are TGTGCCAGCAGTCCCCAACCGGGAAAGGATTATGGCTACACCTTC. It specifies CASSPQPGKDYGYTF.

The V and J genes are TRBV6-1 and TRBJ2-2; 9 bases fit TRBD2. This CDR3 has 18 residues. Germline CDR1 reads MNHNS; CDR2 reads SASEGT. V shed 4 bases and J 5 bases; nucleotides not matched to a gene: 14. CDR3 amino acids: CASSGGLGSGRFTGELFF. CDR3 in DNA: TGTGCCAGCAGTGGAGGGTTAGGTAGCGGGAGATTTACCGGGGAGCTGTTTTTT.

There are a few counts of this clone. This rearrangement joins TRBV5-1 to TRBJ1-4, with 7 nucleotides matching TRBD1. Germline CDR1 SGHRS, CDR2 YFSETQ. V shed 0 bases and J 6 bases; nucleotides not matched to a gene: 8. The CDR3 contains 16 residues. The CDR3, as DNA: TGCGCCAGCAGCTTGGCCCAGAGGGGGCGTGATGAAAAACTGTTTTTT. This translates into CASSLAQRGRDEKLFF.

The CDR3 loop reads CASSQVGREYEKLFF. The CDR3, as DNA: TGCGCCAGCAGCCAAGTAGGCAGGGAATATGAAAAACTGTTTTTT. The rearrangement uses TRBV4-1 and TRBJ1-4, with D possibly TRBD1 on 5 matching bases. Trimming removed 1 base from V and 6 bases from J, with 12 bases in between. CDR1 and CDR2 (germline): MGHRA, YSYEKL. CDR3 length: 15 residues.